This TCR beta chain comes out of a study of blood T cell repertoires in COVID-19. Profiled with immunoSEQ multiplex PCR; TCRdb holds only in-frame clones, not every one. This table holds just over 300,000 clones, approximately 90% found once. The CDR3 spans 17 residues. V lost 5 bases and J lost 5, with 22 bases in between. Per the germline V gene, CDR1 is LNHDA and CDR2 is SQIVND (reference sequence). The receptor comes from a woman aged 40 to 49 who had recovered from COVID-19. The chain combines TRBV19 with TRBJ1-5; D gene unclear. The specimen was PBMCs or T cells enriched from blood (not recorded which). In DNA form, the CDR3 reads TGTGCCAGTAGTCGACTTCTACGTGACGTGAACGATCAGCCCCAGCATTTT. This gives the protein CASSRLLRDVNDQPQHF.